Described below is a single T cell receptor (beta chain) sequence and its context. Its target is unknown. These data originate in a study of T-cell reconstitution after alpha-beta-depleted transplantation in children. Study-level points and caveats: Newly made T cells mostly supplied T-cell counts and diversity one year after transplant. Expanded graft clones, several hundred of them, were reportedly the source of alpha-beta T cells about two months after transplant. Surviving recipient T cells and thymic progenitors underlay high day-60 TCRbeta diversity in some patients.

Unique molecular identifiers were built into the TCRbeta library. Using its own MiXCR run on the PCR reads, TCRdb lists one record per CDR3 protein. The repertoire holds about 980,000 distinct CDR3 sequences, with 25% to 30% as singletons. V gave up 5 bases and J gave up 0 bases, with 13 bases separating them. This CDR3 contains 15 residues. The rearrangement uses TRBV12-3 or TRBV12-4 and TRBJ1-2, with D unclear. This sequence was found in a boy under two years old who had a stem cell transplant for SCID, so the T cells may come from the graft donor. The source material was PBMCs, mostly from graft donor cells, sampled 360 days after TCRalphabeta/CD19-depleted stem cell transplant. CDR3 in DNA: TGTGCCAGCAGTCCCGGACTGGAGTCTAACTATGGCTACACCTTC. Translation gives CASSPGLESNYGYTF.